This T cell receptor (beta chain) was profiled in a study of CD8+CD57+ T cells in acquired aplastic anemia. Study-level points and caveats: Overlap between patients and controls comprised twenty-nine CD8+ CDR3 sequences.

Both TCR beta VDJ combination and CDR3 sequence profiling were carried out. Genomic DNA was the template for this profiling. TCRdb ran MiXCR on the reads and lists one entry per CDR3 protein. The table shows 250,000 to 300,000 distinct CDR3 sequences, with around three fifths occurring only once. This CDR3 has 12 amino acids. The germline V gene has CDR1 DFQATT and CDR2 SNEGSKA (reference sequence). This clonotype was picked up one time. The antigen remains unidentified. An end of the junction does not agree with germline; a read error may underlie this. This clonotype originated in a human donor with severe aplastic anemia or a healthy control (not recorded which). Material: sorted CD4+, CD8+, or CD8+CD57+ T cells (not recorded which) from PBMCs. The chain combines TRBV20-1 with TRBJ2-7; D unresolved. The CDR3 DNA reads TGCAGTGCTAGAAACCGCCTCCGCCAAACCCTCTTC. Amino acid sequence: CSARNRLRQTLF.